The next 28 T cell receptor beta chains were all read from a single sample in a study of low-dose radiotherapy and immunotherapy resistance in tumors. Gene-specific TRAV and TRBV primers were used for first-strand cDNA, covering alpha and beta chains. TCR amplification ran 20 PCR cycles using constant-region and V-primer adapter primers. TCRdb ran MiXCR on the reads and lists one entry per CDR3 protein. The repertoire includes some 46,000 distinct CDR3 sequences, less than 30% of them detected once, and over 9% sits in the top ten. Time point specified: after trial treatment. Described treatment: LDRT plus nivolumab, ipilimumab, low-dose cyclophosphamide and aspirin (RACIN trial). The material sequenced was PBMCs, taken after low-dose radiotherapy plus immunotherapy. These TCRs come from a male donor with prostate cancer.

A word on this clonotype: With a far larger clone one base away, a read error is the likely cause. The V call is TRBV13, the J call TRBJ1-5; 7 nucleotides align to TRBD1. The CDR3 covers 13 residues. V lost 5 bases, J lost 7 bases, and 5 bases stayed unmatched. Germline V lookup: CDR1 PRHDT, CDR2 FYEKMQ (reference sequence). The chain's CDR3 is CASSQGGRQPQHF. DNA of the CDR3: TGTGCCAGCAGCCAGGGGGGGAGGCAGCCCCAGCATTTT.

This clonotype was recorded many times. This chain connects TRBV18 to TRBJ2-4; TRBD2 matches 12 bases. The CDR3 sequence is 19 residues long. Trimming took 3 bases from V and 0 from J; bases not matched to a gene: 9. Germline values: CDR1 KGHSH, CDR2 LQKENI. Here the CDR3 reads CASSPRTSGVPGAKNIQYF. The CDR3 DNA follows: TGTGCCAGCTCACCTAGGACTAGCGGGGTACCTGGAGCCAAAAACATTCAGTACTTC.

This clonotype occurred many times. V usage is TRBV5-1 and J usage is TRBJ2-3; D not certain. Between the trimmed V and J ends, which lost 0 bases and 2 bases, there was a span of 10 bases. From germline, CDR1 is SGHRS and CDR2 YFSETQ. The CDR3 covers 15 residues. The CDR3 DNA reads as TGCGCCAGCAGCTTGGATGGCTACAACACAGATACGCAGTATTTT. Amino acid sequence: CASSLDGYNTDTQYF.

This clonotype was counted many times. The chain is built from TRBV11-2 and TRBJ1-1; D remains unclear. Trimming stripped 2 bases from V and 1 base from J, with 2 bases between. Germline-derived CDR1 and CDR2 are SGHAT and FQNNGV. CDR3 length: 12 residues. DNA for the CDR3: TGTGCCAGCAGCTTAAGGAACACTGAAGCTTTCTTT. Its protein product is CASSLRNTEAFF.

The chain joins TRBV20-1 to TRBJ1-1; TRBD1 aligns across 9 bases. Per the germline V gene, CDR1 is DFQATT and CDR2 is SNEGSKA (reference sequence). Trimming removed 6 bases from V and 11 bases from J; junction bases left unmatched: 13. The CDR3 is 13 residues long. The CDR3 region has the DNA TGCAGTGCGCATAAACAGGGGGCTGCGACCGCTTTCTTT. This codes for CSAHKQGAATAFF.

This clonotype occurred many times. The V and J genes are TRBV27 and TRBJ1-2, with no clear D. CDR1 and CDR2 from the germline V gene are MNHEY and SMNVEV (reference sequence). Between the trimmed V and J ends, which lost 0 bases and 5 bases, there was a span of 7 bases. The CDR3 runs to 13 residues. CDR3 sequence reads: CASSLSEVYGYTF. CDR3 nucleotides: TGTGCCAGCAGTTTATCGGAGGTGTATGGCTACACCTTC.

Ten or more counts support this clonotype. The chain has TRBV7-9 and TRBJ1-1, with 9 nucleotides matching TRBD1. The ends lost 1 base at V and 5 bases at J; junction bases unmatched: 5. Germline-derived CDR1 and CDR2 are SEHNR and FQNEAQ (reference sequence). This CDR3 is built from 15 residues. The chain's CDR3 is CASSLDQTGGTEAFF. The CDR3 nucleotides read TGTGCCAGCAGCTTAGACCAGACAGGGGGTACTGAAGCTTTCTTT.

This clonotype appeared many times. This sequence joins TRBV5-6 and TRBJ2-5; D possibly matches TRBD1 or TRBD2 (6 bases each). The germline V gene encodes CDR1 SGHDT and CDR2 YYEEEE. V lost 1 base and J 5 bases, leaving 9 bases between the germline ends. CDR3 length equals 13 residues. The DNA for the CDR3 is TGTGCCAGCAGCTTGTTAGGGGGGGAGACCCAGTACTTC. It specifies CASSLLGGETQYF.

In its sample, this clonotype was seen many times. The chain combines TRBV28 with TRBJ2-7, with 9 nucleotides matching TRBD2. With V trimmed by 6 bases and J by 1 base, 16 bases remained unmatched. The CDR3 covers 18 residues. The germline V gene has CDR1 MDHEN and CDR2 SYDVKM. CDR3 sequence reads: CASSRHRLAGPPSYEQYF. CDR3 nucleotides: TGTGCCAGCAGCCGCCATCGGCTAGCGGGGCCCCCTTCCTACGAGCAGTACTTC.

Many counts were recorded for this clonotype. This chain links TRBV4-1 with TRBJ2-7, with a weak D call TRBD2 (6 bases). The CDR3 contains 17 residues. Trimming stripped 0 bases from V and 2 bases from J, with 17 bases between. Germline V lookup: CDR1 MGHRA, CDR2 YSYEKL. The CDR3 loop reads CASSQDRGPGGPYEQYF. CDR3 sequence (DNA): TGCGCCAGCAGCCAAGATCGTGGGCCCGGGGGTCCCTACGAGCAGTACTTC.

This clonotype came up many times. The V gene is TRBV4-1, the J gene TRBJ2-7; maybe TRBD2 (6 bases). Germline-derived CDR1 and CDR2 are MGHRA and YSYEKL. The germline V and J ends were trimmed by 0 bases and 7 bases, with 16 bases remaining between them. This CDR3 is 15 amino acids long. CDR3 protein: CASSQDGSSVGEQYF. In DNA form, the CDR3 reads TGCGCCAGCAGCCAAGACGGGAGCTCTGTTGGGGAGCAGTACTTC.

This clonotype appeared many times. The gene calls are TRBV28 and TRBJ1-6; 7 bases are shared with TRBD1. V lost 6 bases, J lost 8 bases, and 10 bases stayed unmatched. Per germline, CDR1 MDHEN and CDR2 SYDVKM. The CDR3 has 15 residues. CDR3 coding DNA: TGTGCCAGCAGCTCTCTACGGACAGGATATTCACCCCTCCACTTT. Protein product: CASSSLRTGYSPLHF.

The chain links TRBV26 to TRBJ2-7; the table's TRBD1 call for D was not verified on the DNA. TRBV26 is a listed pseudogene. The CDR3 contains 15 residues. CDR3: CASSLHGTESYEQYF. The CDR3 bases are TGTGCCAGCAGCCTTCACGGGACAGAAAGCTACGAGCAGTACTTC.

The chain links TRBV29-1 to TRBJ2-7; unclear D gene. The germline gives CDR1 SQVTM, CDR2 ANQGSEA. With 2 bases removed from V and 4 bases from J, the gap between germline ends came to 9 bases. CDR3 length equals 12 residues. The chain's CDR3 is CSVETTQYEQYF. The CDR3 region has the DNA TGCAGCGTTGAAACGACACAGTACGAGCAGTACTTC.

This clonotype occurred a few times. V and J are TRBV7-8 and TRBJ1-3; tentative D call: TRBD1 (5 bases). CDR1 and CDR2 from the germline V gene are SGHVS and FQNEAQ. The CDR3 is made up of 15 amino acids. Deletions cut 0 bases from V and 0 bases from J, with 6 bases between. The CDR3 DNA follows: TGTGCCAGCAGCTTAGCAGACAGCTCTGGAAACACCATATATTTT. Translation: CASSLADSSGNTIYF.

This clonotype was counted at least ten times. V gene TRBV9 combines with J gene TRBJ2-1; maybe TRBD1 (5 bases). This CDR3 spans 15 amino acids. CDR1 is SGDLS and CDR2 is YYNGEE in the germline V gene. V was cut by 2 bases and J by 0 bases, with 9 bases left in between. CDR3: CASSVTGSSYNEQFF. CDR3 in DNA: TGTGCCAGCAGCGTTACAGGAAGCTCCTACAATGAGCAGTTCTTC. Full variable domain (outside the CDR3, taken from reference TRBV9 and TRBJ2-1): DSGVTQTPKHLITATGQRVTLRCSPRSGDLSVYWYQQSLDQGLQFLIQYYNGEERAKGNILERFSAQQFPDLHSELNLSSLELGDSALYFCASSVTGSSYNEQFFGPGTRLTVL.

This clonotype appeared many times. V and J are TRBV25-1 and TRBJ2-7; tentative D call: TRBD2 (5 bases). V was cut by 8 bases and J by 1 base, with 12 bases left in between. CDR3 size: 13 residues. CDR1 and CDR2 (germline): MGHDK, SYGVNS. For the CDR3, the DNA is TGTGCCAGCGGGGAGACACCTTCCTACGAGCAGTACTTC. It yields the protein CASGETPSYEQYF.

The CDR3 region is CASSLGGGEETQYF. The CDR3 DNA is TGTGCCAGCAGCTTAGGAGGGGGCGAAGAGACCCAGTACTTC. This rearrangement joins TRBV13 to TRBJ2-5; TRBD1 aligns across 7 bases. Germline V gene data show CDR1 as PRHDT and CDR2 as FYEKMQ (reference sequence). V gave up 0 bases and J gave up 3 bases; unmatched junction bases: 1. The CDR3 sequence is 14 residues long.

This clonotype was recorded at least ten times. The chain couples TRBV25-1 to TRBJ1-6, with D possibly being TRBD1 (6 bases). The CDR3 totals 14 residues. CDR1 is MGHDK, CDR2 SYGVNS, per germline. Trimming shortened V by 9 bases and J by 4 bases, and 13 bases separated the two germline ends. The CDR3 DNA follows: TGTGCCAGTTCTGGACAGCGGTATAATTCACCCCTCCACTTT. This sequence encodes CASSGQRYNSPLHF.

This clonotype was detected many times. This chain links TRBV3-1 with TRBJ1-6; maybe TRBD1 (5 bases). Germline values: CDR1 LGHDT, CDR2 YNNKEL (reference sequence). Trimming stripped 4 bases from V and 7 bases from J, with 11 bases between. CDR3 length equals 14 residues. CDR3: CASSPRDRNSPLHF. The CDR3 region has the DNA TGTGCCAGCAGCCCCAGGGACCGAAATTCACCCCTCCACTTT.

This clonotype was counted many times. This chain links TRBV5-1 with TRBJ2-5, with D unclear. Germline loops: CDR1 SGHRS, CDR2 YFSETQ. Trimming stripped 2 bases from V and 2 bases from J, with 16 bases between. The CDR3 loop spans 16 amino acids. The CDR3 loop reads CASSLQPGGRQETQYF. As DNA, the CDR3 is TGCGCCAGCAGCTTACAGCCTGGCGGCCGTCAAGAGACCCAGTACTTC.

At least ten counts were recorded for this clonotype. This rearrangement joins TRBV5-1 to TRBJ2-5; 15 nucleotides match TRBD2. CDR1 SGHRS and CDR2 YFSETQ come from the germline V gene. The V and J ends lost 4 bases and 2 bases, in that order; junction bases with no gene match: 18. This CDR3 comprises 21 residues. In DNA, the CDR3 is TGCGCCAGCAGCCCGGGACTAGCGGGGGGTCCGGACCCAATTAAGCAAGAGACCCAGTACTTC. It translates to CASSPGLAGGPDPIKQETQYF.

The CDR3 nucleotides read TGTGCCAGCAGTTGGGGTTACGAGCAGTACTTC. Translation: CASSWGYEQYF. The chain employs TRBV28 and TRBJ2-7; D gene uncertain. Germline V CDR1 and CDR2: MDHEN, SYDVKM. V dropped 4 bases and J dropped 4 bases, with 5 bases sitting between them. CDR3 length: 11 amino acids. Filled out from reference TRBV28 and TRBJ2-7, the complete variable domain reads DVKVTQSSRYLVKRTGEKVFLECVQDMDHENMFWYRQDPGLGLRLIYFSYDVKMKEKGDIPEGYSVSREKKERFSLILESASTNQTSMYLCASSWGYEQYFGPGTRLTVT.

This clonotype was counted many times. The chain is built from TRBV4-1 and TRBJ2-7; 10 bases map to TRBD1. J gave up 2 bases and V 3 bases, and 4 bases lay outside the gene matches. The germline gives CDR1 MGHRA, CDR2 YSYEKL. The CDR3 sequence is 15 residues long. Here the CDR3 reads CASSHGQGVPYEQYF. In DNA form, the CDR3 reads TGCGCCAGCAGCCATGGACAGGGGGTTCCCTACGAGCAGTACTTC.

This clonotype was picked up many times. The genes are TRBV18 and TRBJ2-1; 9 bases agree with TRBD2. The CDR3 contains 16 residues. The junction had 11 bases not matched to a gene; V was cut back by 1 base and J by 10 bases. Germline V gene lookup returns CDR1 KGHSH and CDR2 LQKENI. The CDR3 loop reads CASSPQRASGGNEQFF. In DNA form, the CDR3 reads TGTGCCAGCTCACCACAAAGGGCCAGCGGGGGGAACGAGCAGTTCTTC. Using reference TRBV18 and TRBJ2-1 for the parts outside the CDR3, the full variable domain is NAGVMQNPRHLVRRRGQEARLRCSPMKGHSHVYWYRQLPEEGLKFMVYLQKENIIDESGMPKERFSAEFPKEGPSILRIQQVVRGDSAAYFCASSPQRASGGNEQFFGPGTRLTVL.

This clonotype was seen repeatedly, ten times or more. The rearrangement links TRBV6-5 to TRBJ1-3, with D uncertain. Germline lookup yields CDR1 MNHEY and CDR2 SVGAGI. V lost 0 bases to trimming and J lost 2 bases, with 14 bases between them. The length of the CDR3 is 17 residues. In DNA form, the CDR3 reads TGTGCCAGCAGTTACTCGAGCCGAGTGATCCCTGGAAACACCATATATTTT. Its translation is CASSYSSRVIPGNTIYF.

In this sample, this clonotype turned up once. A single base is all that separates this from a far larger clone, so a read error is likely. This rearrangement joins TRBV12-3 or TRBV12-4 to TRBJ2-1; D perhaps matches TRBD2 (6 bases). Trimming pared 8 bases from V and 5 bases from J, leaving 19 bases between. The CDR3 contains 15 residues. The CDR3 nucleotides are TGTGCCAGCGGGGGGAGAGCGTGGGGGAACAATGAGCAGTTCTTC. It is translated as CASGGRAWGNNEQFF.

This clonotype was counted many times. V and J are TRBV5-1 and TRBJ1-1; possibly TRBD1 for D (6 bases). The V gene lost 7 bases and the J gene lost 1 base, with 8 bases spanning the gap. The CDR3 extends over 12 amino acids. From germline, CDR1 is SGHRS and CDR2 YFSETQ. DNA for the CDR3: TGCGCCAGCCGGACAGCGAACACTGAAGCTTTCTTT. It translates to CASRTANTEAFF.